This TCR beta chain was captured by sequencing in a study of blood T cell repertoires in COVID-19. Overall study: The United States, Italy and Spain were the sources of the acute and convalescent COVID-19 samples. The analysed material was cDNA or gDNA that came from T cells, B-cell-depleted T cells, or PBMCs.

Per the authors' pipeline: Estimation of nucleated cell counts was performed using reference gene primer amplification. Here immunoSEQ multiplex PCR was the method, and the copy in TCRdb shows in-frame clones only, minus some. V and J calls and clone size are copied from that table; D and trimming were computed from the DNA. The sample contains approximately 200,000 clones, approximately 80% of which appear only once. The CDR3 contains 14 residues. Germline V gene sequence: CDR1 KGHDR, CDR2 SFDVKD. V lost 3 bases, J lost 4 bases, and 3 bases stayed unmatched. This receptor was obtained from a woman between 45 and 65 years old with acute or convalescent COVID-19. The V gene is TRBV24-1, the J gene TRBJ2-3; 7 bases line up with TRBD2. The sequencing input was peripheral blood. In DNA, the CDR3 is TGTGCCACCAGTGATCGGGGAGGGCCAGATACGCAGTATTTT. Amino acid sequence: CATSDRGGPDTQYF.